This TCR beta chain was obtained from a study of OX40 agonist ivuxolimab in advanced cancers. A note on the overall study: Ivuxolimab, which targeted the costimulatory receptor OX40 (CD134), was an agonistic, fully human IgG2 monoclonal antibody. Intravenous ivuxolimab was administered to patients every 2 weeks at six dose levels: 0.01, 0.1, 0.3, 1.5, 3 and 10 mg/kg. Among the approximately 50 dose-escalation patients, about 19 had hepatocellular carcinoma, approximately 15 melanoma, 9 renal cell carcinoma and 9 head and neck cancer. In the dose-escalation cohort, roughly 80% of patients were male, and the mean age was roughly 60 years, with a range of roughly 20 to 80. Patients were allowed to have had prior anti-PD-1, anti-PD-L1 or anti-CTLA-4 therapy, and 40% of the dose-escalation patients had previously received checkpoint inhibitors. Partial responses occurred in three dose-escalation patients, of whom one had hepatocellular carcinoma and two had cutaneous melanoma. Peripheral TCRbeta sequencing aimed to test whether ivuxolimab altered TCR sequence diversity and caused clonal T-cell expansion. The paper reports the monotherapy dose-escalation portion (N of about 54 patients) of the phase I ivuxolimab trial. Overall study results and their limits: Which antigens the clonally expanded peripheral T cells were specific for was not determined. Low levels of normalized T-cell clonal expansion were also seen in some patients who did not respond. Clonal expansion of both CD4+ and CD8+ blood T cells was observed from baseline to week 6 at doses 0.1 to 3.0 mg/kg. On average, CD8+ T cells showed more expanded clones than CD4+ T cells after ivuxolimab. In the 0.1-3.0 mg/kg groups, partial responders were among the patients with the lowest normalized peripheral clonal expansion, particularly in CD8+ T cells.

Genomic DNA was isolated from the sorted cells so that the TCRbeta CDR3 region could be sequenced. The immunoSEQ Assay was used for sequencing of TCRbeta CDR3 regions. The table was pulled from immuneACCESS by TCRdb, which kept in-frame rearrangements only. Such tables lose some clones; where checked, under half of the loss comes from unresolved V genes, and the rest has no known cause. Within this sample are 40,000 to 60,000 clones, with approximately 84% of them counted one time only. The ten largest clones capture over 3% of the sample. With respect to this clone: There is no known antigen for this receptor. No base qualities exist here, and no much larger clone lies one base off it.

Patients with a history of autoimmune disease or receiving systemic immunosuppression were excluded from the trial. Peripheral blood for TCR sequencing was drawn from every dose cohort at baseline, at cycle 4 day 1 and at cycle 7 day 1. Samples came from an open-label, multicenter, first-in-human phase I dose-escalation trial of ivuxolimab. Adults with locally advanced or metastatic head and neck squamous cell, hepatocellular, melanoma or renal cell carcinoma were enrolled in the trial. Before TCR sequencing, CD4+ T cells and CD8+ T cells were sorted from peripheral blood as separate populations. The germline V gene gives CDR1 as SQVTM and CDR2 as ANQGSEA. From cysteine to phenylalanine, the CDR3 is 14 amino acids long. Of all the DNA, just the CDR3 is kept, 42 bases in frame from base 1. Trimming removed 4 bases from V and 0 bases from J, leaving 12 bases between the germline ends.

The source is an adult with an advanced solid tumor such as melanoma, head and neck, liver or kidney cancer. The sample here was CD4+ or CD8+ T cells sorted from blood, taken in a trial of the OX40 agonist ivuxolimab. Rearrangement joined TRBV29-1 to TRBJ1-2; confidence is insufficient to name the D gene. The DNA sequence reads TGCAGCGTTGGCGAAGGCTTAGCTAACTATGGCTACACCTTC. It translates as CSVGEGLANYGYTF.